A selection of T cell receptor beta chains follows, all from one sample in a study of control samples from healthy donors and cancer patients. TCRdb's table, derived via immunoSEQ multiplex PCR, lists solely in-frame clones and lacks some. The data show roughly 100,000 clones, with roughly nine tenths seen just once and over 0.85% held by the top ten. Input material: blood. These receptors were collected from a woman in her twenties or thirties in good health. Each CDR3 is given with its conserved first and last residue. The D gene is left open where the match is weak. Rows may omit the clone size; those that give it use once, few, many or a size class.

D gene	J gene	clone size	V gene	CDR3 protein	CDR3 DNA
TRBD2	TRBJ2-7	NA	TRBV27	CASSELAGGADEQYF	TGTGCCAGCAGCGAACTAGCGGGAGGGGCGGACGAGCAGTACTTC
TRBD2	TRBJ2-1	NA	TRBV5-1	CASSFQGAGGRNEQFF	TGCGCCAGCAGCTTCCAAGGGGCGGGAGGGCGAAATGAGCAGTTCTTC
NA	TRBJ2-1	NA	TRBV5-1	CASSPTMSSYNEQFF	TGCGCCAGCAGCCCGACAATGAGCTCCTACAATGAGCAGTTCTTC
NA	TRBJ2-3	NA	TRBV5-1	CASSLVRGDTDTQYF	TGCGCCAGCAGCTTGGTAAGGGGAGATACAGATACGCAGTATTTT
NA	TRBJ1-2	NA	TRBV19	CASEPDTYYGYTF	TGTGCCAGCGAACCTGACACCTACTATGGCTACACCTTC
NA	TRBJ1-2	NA	TRBV19	CASSISRRGYTF	TGTGCCAGTAGTATATCACGGAGAGGCTACACCTTC
NA	TRBJ1-5	NA	TRBV5-1	CASSKTGLSNQPQHF	TGCGCCAGCAGCAAAACAGGGCTGTCCAATCAGCCCCAGCATTTT
NA	TRBJ1-5	few	TRBV7-8	CASSVQGFYQPQHF	TGTGCCAGCAGCGTACAGGGTTTTTACCAGCCCCAGCATTTT
NA	TRBJ1-3	NA	TRBV6-5	CASSYSRGIAGNTIYF	TGTGCCAGCAGTTACTCTAGGGGGATCGCTGGAAACACCATATATTTT
TRBD1	TRBJ1-4	NA	TRBV6-5	CASSAGTGHEKLFF	TGTGCCAGCTCTGCAGGGACAGGGCATGAAAAACTGTTTTTT
NA	TRBJ1-2	NA	TRBV2	CASSRTGFSYGYTF	TGTGCCAGCAGCCGTACAGGGTTTAGCTATGGCTACACCTTC
NA	TRBJ2-7	NA	TRBV12-3/TRBV12-4	CASSGGLPYEQYF	TGTGCCAGCAGTGGGGGGTTACCCTACGAGCAGTACTTC
TRBD2	TRBJ2-7	NA	TRBV19	CASSILAGEPYEQYF	TGTGCCAGTAGTATACTAGCGGGAGAGCCCTACGAGCAGTACTTC
NA	TRBJ1-3	NA	TRBV20-1	CSARGGNTIYF	TGCAGTGCTAGAGGCGGAAACACCATATATTTT
TRBD1	TRBJ1-1	few	TRBV27	CASSLKDRVTEAFF	TGTGCCAGCAGTTTGAAAGACAGGGTCACTGAAGCTTTCTTT
NA	TRBJ1-5	NA	TRBV6-1	CASSESGRDQPQHF	TGTGCCAGCAGTGAAAGCGGCAGAGATCAGCCCCAGCATTTT
NA	TRBJ1-1	NA	TRBV25-1	CASSEYTGMNTEAFF	TGTGCCAGCAGTGAATATACAGGGATGAACACTGAAGCTTTCTTT
NA	TRBJ1-5	NA	TRBV6-2/TRBV6-3	CASTPTYRAKYSNQPQHF	TGTGCCAGCACCCCAACCTACAGGGCAAAGTATAGCAATCAGCCCCAGCATTTT
TRBD1	TRBJ1-3	once	TRBV5-1	CASSPTGGDGNTIYF	TGCGCCAGCAGTCCTACAGGGGGCGATGGAAACACCATATATTTT
NA	TRBJ2-3	NA	TRBV5-4	CASSPWDGDTQYF	TGTGCCAGCAGTCCTTGGGACGGAGATACGCAGTATTTT
TRBD2	TRBJ2-7	NA	TRBV11-3	CASSSGLAGGPGEQYF	TGTGCCAGCAGCTCCGGACTAGCGGGAGGGCCGGGCGAGCAGTACTTC
TRBD1	TRBJ2-3	NA	TRBV5-4	CASSPDRGGSNTQYF	TGTGCCAGCAGCCCGGACAGGGGAGGATCGAATACGCAGTATTTT
NA	TRBJ2-2	once	TRBV7-2	CASSLSPGFNTGELFF	TGTGCCAGCAGCTTAAGTCCGGGGTTCAACACCGGGGAGCTGTTTTTT